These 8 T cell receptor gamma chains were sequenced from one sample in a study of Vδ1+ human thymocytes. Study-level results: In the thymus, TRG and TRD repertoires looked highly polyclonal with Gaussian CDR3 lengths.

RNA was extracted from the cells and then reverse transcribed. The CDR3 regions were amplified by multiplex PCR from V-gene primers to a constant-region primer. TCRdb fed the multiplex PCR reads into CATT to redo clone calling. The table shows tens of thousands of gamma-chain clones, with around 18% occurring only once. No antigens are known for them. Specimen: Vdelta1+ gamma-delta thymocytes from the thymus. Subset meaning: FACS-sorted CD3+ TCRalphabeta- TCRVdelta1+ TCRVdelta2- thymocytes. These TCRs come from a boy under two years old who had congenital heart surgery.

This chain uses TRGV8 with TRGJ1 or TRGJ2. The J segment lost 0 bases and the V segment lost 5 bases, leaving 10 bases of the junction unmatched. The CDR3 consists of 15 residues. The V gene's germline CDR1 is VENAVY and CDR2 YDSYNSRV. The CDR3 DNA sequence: TGTGCCACCTGGGCCGACGCCCTGAATTATTATAAGAAACTCTTT. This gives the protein CATWADALNYYKKLF.

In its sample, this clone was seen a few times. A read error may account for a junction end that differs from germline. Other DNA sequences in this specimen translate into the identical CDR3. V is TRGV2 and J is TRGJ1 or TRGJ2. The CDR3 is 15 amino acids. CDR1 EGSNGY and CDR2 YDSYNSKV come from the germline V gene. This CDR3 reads CATWDGPRGYYKKLF. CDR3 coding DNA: TGCGCCACCTGGGACGGGCCTCGGGGTTATTATAAGAAACTCTTT.

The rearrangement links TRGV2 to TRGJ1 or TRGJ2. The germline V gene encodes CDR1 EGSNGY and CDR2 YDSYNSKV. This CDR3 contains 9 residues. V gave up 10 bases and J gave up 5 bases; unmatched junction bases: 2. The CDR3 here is CATNYKKLF. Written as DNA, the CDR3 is TGTGCCACAAATTATAAGAAACTCTTT.

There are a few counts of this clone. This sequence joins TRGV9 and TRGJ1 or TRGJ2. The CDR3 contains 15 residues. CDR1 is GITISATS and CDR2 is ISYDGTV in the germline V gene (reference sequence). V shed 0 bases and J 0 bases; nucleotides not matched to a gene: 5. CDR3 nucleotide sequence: TGTGCCTTGTGGGAGGTGCAACCGAATTATTATAAGAAACTCTTT. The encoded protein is CALWEVQPNYYKKLF.

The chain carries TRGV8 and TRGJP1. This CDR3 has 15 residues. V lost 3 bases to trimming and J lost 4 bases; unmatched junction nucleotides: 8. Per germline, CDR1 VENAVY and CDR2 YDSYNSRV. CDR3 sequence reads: CATWDGGVTGWFKIF. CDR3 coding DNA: TGTGCCACCTGGGATGGGGGCGTCACTGGTTGGTTCAAGATATTT.

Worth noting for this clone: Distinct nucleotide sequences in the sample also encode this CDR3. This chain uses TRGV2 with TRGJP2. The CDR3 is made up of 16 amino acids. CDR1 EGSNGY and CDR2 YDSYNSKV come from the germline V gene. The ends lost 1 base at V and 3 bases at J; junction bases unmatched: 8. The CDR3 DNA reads TGTGCCACCTGGGACGGTCCTAGTGGTAGTGATTGGATCAAGACGTTT. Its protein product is CATWDGPSGSDWIKTF.

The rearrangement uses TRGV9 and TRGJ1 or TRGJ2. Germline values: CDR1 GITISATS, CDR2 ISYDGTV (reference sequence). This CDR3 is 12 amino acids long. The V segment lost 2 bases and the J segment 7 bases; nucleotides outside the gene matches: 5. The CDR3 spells CALWEDQYKKLF. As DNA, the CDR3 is TGTGCCTTGTGGGAGGACCAATATAAGAAACTCTTT.

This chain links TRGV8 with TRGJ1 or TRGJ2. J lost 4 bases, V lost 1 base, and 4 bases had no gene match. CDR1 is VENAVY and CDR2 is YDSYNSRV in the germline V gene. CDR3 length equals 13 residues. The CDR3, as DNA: TGTGCCACCTGGGATAGAGGCTATTATAAGAAACTCTTT. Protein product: CATWDRGYYKKLF.